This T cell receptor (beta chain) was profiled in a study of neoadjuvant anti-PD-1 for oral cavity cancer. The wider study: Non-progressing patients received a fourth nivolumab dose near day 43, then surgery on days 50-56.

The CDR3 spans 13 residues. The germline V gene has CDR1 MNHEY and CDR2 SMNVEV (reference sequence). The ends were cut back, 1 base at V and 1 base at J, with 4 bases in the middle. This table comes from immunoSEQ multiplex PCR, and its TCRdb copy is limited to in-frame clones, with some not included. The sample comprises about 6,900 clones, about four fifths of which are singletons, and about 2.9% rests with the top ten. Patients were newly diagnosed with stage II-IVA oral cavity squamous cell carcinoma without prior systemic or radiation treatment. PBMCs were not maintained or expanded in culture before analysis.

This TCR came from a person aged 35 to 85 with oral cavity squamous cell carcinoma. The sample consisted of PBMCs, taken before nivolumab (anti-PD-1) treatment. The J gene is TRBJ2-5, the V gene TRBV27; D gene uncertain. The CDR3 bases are TGTGCCAGCAGTTTATGGACCCAAGAGACCCAGTACTTC. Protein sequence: CASSLWTQETQYF.